The entry below gives a single TCR beta chain sequence along with its context. Its binding antigen is unknown. No clone much larger than this one lies a single base away; base qualities are absent. V and J are truncated by 5 bases and 3 bases respectively, leaving an intervening sequence of 18 bases. From cysteine to phenylalanine, the CDR3 is 16 amino acids long. Solely the CDR3 DNA is kept, with 48 bases framed from the first base. Looking up the germline V gene yields CDR1 SGHTA and CDR2 FQGNSA. The cohort consisted of 650 to 850 healthy bone marrow donors. At the time of sampling, every cohort member was nominally healthy, though immune exposures that went unrecorded were likely present. The donor was CMV seronegative and belonged to the group of 320 or so seronegative cohort members. Each donor provided a peripheral blood sample, and peripheral blood mononuclear cells were used for TCR beta sequencing. Genomic DNA extraction from the blood cell samples was performed with the Qiagen DNeasy Blood Extraction Kit.

Library creation used the immunoSEQ multiplex PCR assay. For the multiplex PCR, a mixture combining 60 forward primers for TCR Vbeta segments and 13 reverse primers for TCR Jbeta segments was used. The CDR3 region of rearranged TCR beta genes was amplified from genomic DNA with a multiplex PCR assay. On the Illumina HiSeq System, the amplified TCR beta libraries were sequenced as 87-base-pair reads. From the authors' description of their analysis: Across the 700 or so repertoires, a later analysis counted 75 million to 90 million unique TCR beta chains, 9.5 million to 12 million of which were shared by at least two donors. Raw reads were error-corrected and collapsed into unique sequences by a nearest-neighbor algorithm in which closely related sequences were merged to remove PCR and sequencing errors. V, D and J gene segments were assigned by aligning CDR3 sequences to IMGT reference sequences. For a sequence to be retained, a match of at least six nucleotides was required to both a V gene segment and a J gene segment. Rearrangements were classified as productive when the CDR3 lacked stop codons and remained in frame with V and J, and all other rearrangements were classified as non-productive. CDR3 was defined by IMGT convention, running from the second conserved V-encoded cysteine to the conserved J-encoded phenylalanine. In an earlier analysis of around 570 of the donors, sequences lacking an unambiguous match to a single V gene segment were excluded. In an earlier analysis of a few hundred of the donors, a V segment was called functional when productive rearrangements were above 56.7%, and segregating when the standard deviation between donors exceeded 5%. A statistical classification framework was developed to diagnose cytomegalovirus status using the catalog of TCR beta chain sequences. In a later analysis, TCR nucleotide sequences were compared against IMGT/GENE-DB human TR gene sequences so that V and J genes could be assigned. Using the TCRdist pipeline, a later analysis assigned CDR3 sequences along with most-parsimonious VDJ recombination scenarios. In a later analysis, each TCR beta chain was defined by its CDR3 amino acid sequence together with its V-gene family, and reads without a unique V-gene family were excluded. To address suspected cross-contamination and a sequencing artifact, a later analysis removed some 620 highly shared, low-generation-probability nucleotide sequences. For each public chain, a later analysis derived a clonal expansion index from normalized ranks of inferred template counts within each repertoire. A later analysis computed generation probabilities with a VDJ recombination model fitted to out-of-frame rearrangements, and checked the results against IGoR. In a later analysis, hypergeometric tests were used to score TCR-TCR, TCR-HLA and TCR-CMV co-occurrence, with a repertoire-size bias correction applied to TCR pairs. To estimate false discovery rates, a later analysis permuted the HLA or CMV assignments 20 times. A later analysis grouped co-occurring TCRs with DBSCAN, adding TCRdist sequence similarity when clustering within HLA-allele-positive subsets. For co-occurrence clustering, repertoires with fewer than 30,000 or more than 120,000 public chains were excluded, along with roughly five repertoires with anomalous nucleotide sharing. Here the immuneACCESS table is served through TCRdb, limited to in-frame sequences with V and J called. Missing clones are a known gap in these copies; in checked studies unresolved V genes cover under half, and the rest lacks a known reason. The DNA gave D and trimming, while V, J and clone size come from that table. This sample lists about 150,000 clones; roughly 72% were detected once. Under 2.5% of the sample rests with the top ten.

These data belong to a study of cytomegalovirus exposure and HLA in healthy donors (dated 2017 in TCRdb). Regarding the complete study: An earlier analysis of some 600 of the donors reported 276 Gb of sequence data and 95 million to 130 million unique TCR beta sequences obtained from approximately 180 million T cells. The study aimed to test whether signatures of past pathogen exposure could be identified by cataloging public T cell receptors. Of the 350 to 400 genotyped donors, over 70% fell in the genetic ancestry cluster associated with self-reported Caucasian donors. Both class I and class II loci were covered by HLA typing, at four-digit resolution. In addition to the first cohort of 500 to 850 subjects, a separate validation cohort of approximately 110 different subjects was used. All discovery cohort repertoires had been generated using a single sequencing platform. The number of donors typed differed by locus, with 629-630 for A, B, C, DRB1 and DQB1, around 500 for DQA1, over 600 for DPA1, and some 470 for DPB1. Alongside the repertoire data, information on donor age, sex, ethnicity and CMV serostatus was compiled. Using immunosequencing, the study profiled T cell repertoires from fewer than 700 subjects and related those repertoires to cytomegalovirus serostatus. Roughly 5 DR-DQ haplotypes were handled as single units for association and clustering, since linkage in the cohort was strong. A later analysis re-analyzed previously published TCR beta repertoires from 550 to 700 donors and added high-resolution HLA genotyping to study TCR occurrence patterns. To predict cytomegalovirus infection status, the study combined high-throughput TCR immunosequencing, statistical association of individual TCRs with disease status, and machine learning. On average, roughly 250,000 unique TCR beta nucleotide sequences were sequenced per donor among a few hundred genotyped donors of the cohort, with 15% to 20% of those sequences being non-productive. The later analysis used no new phenotypic data to find candidate immune exposures, relying instead on TCR beta sequences and their occurrence across donors. A later genetic analysis took genome-wide SNP genotypes for about 55% of the 666 donors and used that subset as a discovery cohort. In an earlier analysis of around 540 of the donors, high-throughput TCR beta sequencing was used to judge whether each TCR beta V gene segment behaved as functional or pseudogenic. Roughly 300 gigabases of sequencing data and approximately 85 million unique TCR sequences were included in an early release covering around 600 HLA-typed donors. Overall results and qualifications from the work: A later genetic analysis associated a missense DCLRE1C variant with V-gene and J-gene trimming of TCR beta chains, and an independent cohort replicated the association. Correlated functional status among segregating V segments might be attributable to linkage disequilibrium, but an unknown experimental factor could not be ruled out. The study listed 150 to 200 TCR beta chains as associated with cytomegalovirus. In an earlier analysis of around 600 of the donors, most TCR beta V segments appeared in productive rearrangements about 87% or about 30% of the time, broadly matching IMGT annotations. Because counts were too low, under 20 rarely observed V segments, including chromosome 9 orphons, were left out of the earlier analysis of 587 of the donors. Most CMV-associated TCR beta chains appeared to be HLA-restricted in a later analysis, and the HLA associations seemed to be driven largely by CMV exposure. A cluster of highly shared sequence variants was judged likely to represent a technical artifact of the sequencing pipeline. A later genetic analysis reported fewer N-insertions in productive TCRs among donors in an Asian-associated ancestry cluster than the roughly 650-donor mean. CMV serostatus was the only immune exposure information available for the cohort. According to a later analysis, TCR association rates differed among HLA loci, with DRB1 alleles showing the most associated TCRs and HLA-C alleles showing the fewest. In vitro tests confirmed that a few of the cytomegalovirus-associated TCR beta chains recognize cytomegalovirus antigens. Cytomegalovirus status was reported to be diagnosed by the classifier with high specificity and sensitivity in both the original and validation cohorts. In a later analysis, HLA-associated TCR beta chains showed more clonal expansion and lower generation probabilities than non-associated chains that were equally common. A later analysis reported that several top co-occurrence clusters appeared linked to parvovirus B19, influenza, CMV and Epstein-Barr virus. Roughly uniform sequencing depth across donors was assumed in presence/absence analyses, although this assumption may not hold. When HLA alleles, especially DR and DQ, strongly co-occurred, TCR associations were difficult to assign to individual alleles. Most TCR sequences were observed very rarely across donors, whereas some public TCRs were present in many individuals. A later analysis associated 15,000 to 20,000 TCR beta sequences with specific HLA alleles at a false discovery rate of 0.05. A further reported finding was that TCR beta sequences accurately predicted the HLA-A and HLA-B alleles for most subjects in the first cohort. Only TCR beta chains were sequenced in this cohort, and the absence of alpha or paired-chain data limited detectable features. The 87-base-pair reads could not distinguish some IMGT-functional V segments, including TRBV6-2 and TRBV6-3, so those segments were excluded. HLA typing was unavailable for some donors at each locus, so association tests used only the typed subset. The authors suggested that the approach could potentially be generalized to other disease states and immunological phenotypes.

The V gene is TRBV7-2 and the J gene is TRBJ2-3; matching of 7 bases hints at TRBD2 as the D gene. Sequences were obtained from PBMCs. This TCR was sampled from a man aged 25-40 years in good health and CMV-seronegative. In nucleotides, the sequence is TGTGCCAGCAGCACGCTGGGGGGGGCGCTAACAGATACGCAGTATTTT. Its product reads: CASSTLGGALTDTQYF.